This TCR beta chain is from a study of blood T cell repertoires in COVID-19 (dated by TCRdb to 2020 to 2022). Turning to the overall study: Samples from collaborators originated in the United States, Italy and Spain and spanned both the acute and convalescent phases of COVID-19. The prospective study material was composed of cDNA or gDNA derived from T cells, B-cell-depleted T cells, or PBMCs. Where available, HLA class I and class II types were taken from metadata supplied by the sample provider and were not determined by assay-based typing. The repertoires were released in a freely available public database intended as a resource for research on the immune response to SARS-CoV-2. A de-identified subject ID, COVID-19 status, age in years and sex were almost always included in the sample metadata. Deeply sampled blood TCRbeta repertoires from subjects exposed to, actively infected with, or recovered from COVID-19 were included in the dataset. Samples were obtained from the ongoing ImmuneRACE study (first 160 participants) and from over 1,000 subjects provided by 6 global collaborators.

Collaborating institutions collected whole blood in K2EDTA tubes following their own protocols. For TCRbeta analysis, collaborators shipped samples in one of three forms: frozen whole blood, isolated PBMCs, or DNA extracted from either of those sample types. As concerns this clone: This receptor's antigen is unknown. No base qualities exist here, and no much larger clone lies one base off it.

TCRbeta CDR3 regions were amplified from genomic DNA using the immunoSEQ Assay, a bias-controlled multiplex PCR. The paper's processing steps were these. The number of nucleated cells in each sample was estimated by amplification of reference gene primers within the assay. To quantify the absolute abundance of each unique TCRbeta CDR3 rearrangement, sequence reads were collapsed and filtered. For each sample, productive Simpson clonality was calculated by taking the square root of Simpson's diversity index across productive rearrangements. As stored in TCRdb, this immuneACCESS dataset retains in-frame rearrangements with V and J assigned. A fraction of the clones does not appear; measured against another copy, unresolved V genes explain less than half of the discrepancy, and the remainder lacks a known reason. That table supplies the V and J calls and clone size; D and trimming were determined from the DNA. In all, the sample holds 100,000 to 150,000 clones, and about 86% of those were seen once. The top ten clonotypes cover 3.8% of the sample.

Results and caveats for the whole study, not just this receptor: Clinical and demographic metadata were provided uncurated, with the amount varying by source and participant.

According to the germline V gene (reference sequence), CDR1 reads LGHDT and CDR2 reads YNNKEL. Germline trimming amounts to 5 bases on V and 3 bases on J, with 5 as the count of junction bases outside the gene matches. The CDR3 numbers 15 residues from cysteine through phenylalanine. The retained sequence is limited to the CDR3, 45 bases, with the frame set at the first base. The TCR was taken from a woman between 50 and 59 years old with acute or convalescent COVID-19. Sequencing was done on a sample of peripheral blood. The sequence links TRBV3-1 (or the pseudogene TRBV3-2) to TRBJ2-1, with 9 central nucleotides matching TRBD1. The base sequence is TGTGCCAGCAGCAGCCGGGACAGGGTCTACAATGAGCAGTTCTTC. Translated, this is CASSSRDRVYNEQFF.